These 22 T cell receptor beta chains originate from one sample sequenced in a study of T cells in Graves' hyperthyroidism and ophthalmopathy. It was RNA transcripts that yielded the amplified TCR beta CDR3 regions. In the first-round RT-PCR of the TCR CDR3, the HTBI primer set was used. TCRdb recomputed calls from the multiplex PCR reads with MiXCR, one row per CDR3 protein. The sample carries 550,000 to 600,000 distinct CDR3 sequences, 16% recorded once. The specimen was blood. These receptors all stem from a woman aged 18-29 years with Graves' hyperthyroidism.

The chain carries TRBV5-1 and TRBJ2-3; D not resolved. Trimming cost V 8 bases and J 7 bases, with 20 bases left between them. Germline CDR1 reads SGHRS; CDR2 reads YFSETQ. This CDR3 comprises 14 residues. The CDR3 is CARPTRAILNTQYF. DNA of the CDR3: TGCGCCAGACCGACGAGAGCCATTTTAAATACGCAGTATTTT.

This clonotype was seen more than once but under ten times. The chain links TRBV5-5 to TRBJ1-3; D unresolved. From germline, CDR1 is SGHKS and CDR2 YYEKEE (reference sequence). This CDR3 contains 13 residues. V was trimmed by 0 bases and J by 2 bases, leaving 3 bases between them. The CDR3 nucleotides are TGTGCCAGCAGCTTGGCCGCTGGAAACACCATATATTTT. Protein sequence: CASSLAAGNTIYF.

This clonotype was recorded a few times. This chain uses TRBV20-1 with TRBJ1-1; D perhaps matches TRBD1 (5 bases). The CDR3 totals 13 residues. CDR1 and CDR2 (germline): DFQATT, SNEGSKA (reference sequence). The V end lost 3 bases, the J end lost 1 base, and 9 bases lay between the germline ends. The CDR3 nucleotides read TGCAGTGCTAGGACAGATCGGAACACTGAAGCTTTCTTT. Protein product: CSARTDRNTEAFF.

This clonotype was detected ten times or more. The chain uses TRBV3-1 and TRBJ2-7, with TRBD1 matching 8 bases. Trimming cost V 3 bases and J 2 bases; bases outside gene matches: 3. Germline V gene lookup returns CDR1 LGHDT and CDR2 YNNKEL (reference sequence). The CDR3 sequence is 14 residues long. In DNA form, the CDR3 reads TGTGCCAGCAGCCACGGGGACAGGACCTACGAGCAGTACTTC. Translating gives CASSHGDRTYEQYF.

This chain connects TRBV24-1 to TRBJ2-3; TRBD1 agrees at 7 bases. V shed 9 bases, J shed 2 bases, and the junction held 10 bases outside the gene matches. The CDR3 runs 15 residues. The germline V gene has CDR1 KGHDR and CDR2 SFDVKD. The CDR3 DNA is TGTGCCACCGCAGCCCGACAGGGAAACACAGATACGCAGTATTTT. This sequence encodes CATAARQGNTDTQYF.

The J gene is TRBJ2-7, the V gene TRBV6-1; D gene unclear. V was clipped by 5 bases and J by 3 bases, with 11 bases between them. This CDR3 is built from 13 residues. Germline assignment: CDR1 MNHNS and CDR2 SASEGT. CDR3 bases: TGTGCCAGCAGTTCCGGGCCGATCTACGAGCAGTACTTC. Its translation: CASSSGPIYEQYF.

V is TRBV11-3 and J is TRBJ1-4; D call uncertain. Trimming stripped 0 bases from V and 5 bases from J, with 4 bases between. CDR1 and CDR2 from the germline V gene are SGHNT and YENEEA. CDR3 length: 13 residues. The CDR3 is CASSLDMNEKLFF. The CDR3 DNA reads TGTGCCAGCAGCTTAGACATGAATGAAAAACTGTTTTTT.

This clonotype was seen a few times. The chain's CDR3 is CASSTEREQYF. The CDR3 DNA follows: TGTGCCAGTAGTACAGAACGCGAGCAGTACTTC. The rearrangement joins TRBV19 to TRBJ2-7; D call uncertain. V lost 4 bases, J lost 6 bases, and 7 bases lay in between. Germline V gene sequence: CDR1 LNHDA, CDR2 SQIVND (reference sequence). The CDR3 runs to 11 residues.

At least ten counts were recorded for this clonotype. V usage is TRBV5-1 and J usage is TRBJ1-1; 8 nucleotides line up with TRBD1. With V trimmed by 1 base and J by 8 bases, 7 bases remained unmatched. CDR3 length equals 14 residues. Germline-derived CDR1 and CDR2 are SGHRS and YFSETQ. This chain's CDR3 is CASSLTGQEREAFF. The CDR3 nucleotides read TGCGCCAGCAGCTTGACGGGACAGGAGAGAGAAGCTTTCTTT.

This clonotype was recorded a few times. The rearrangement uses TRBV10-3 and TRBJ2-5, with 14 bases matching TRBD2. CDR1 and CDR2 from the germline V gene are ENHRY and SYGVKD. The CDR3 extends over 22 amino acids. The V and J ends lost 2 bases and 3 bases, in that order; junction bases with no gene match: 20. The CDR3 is CAISEDGDGTSGRGVPKETQYF. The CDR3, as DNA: TGTGCCATCAGTGAGGATGGGGATGGGACTAGCGGGAGAGGGGTTCCCAAAGAGACCCAGTACTTC.

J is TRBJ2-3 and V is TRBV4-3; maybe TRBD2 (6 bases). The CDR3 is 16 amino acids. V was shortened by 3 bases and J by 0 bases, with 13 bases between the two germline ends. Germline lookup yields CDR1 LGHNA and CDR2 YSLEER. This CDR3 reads CASSHGLLASTDTQYF. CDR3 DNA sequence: TGCGCCAGCAGCCACGGACTATTAGCTAGCACAGATACGCAGTATTTT.

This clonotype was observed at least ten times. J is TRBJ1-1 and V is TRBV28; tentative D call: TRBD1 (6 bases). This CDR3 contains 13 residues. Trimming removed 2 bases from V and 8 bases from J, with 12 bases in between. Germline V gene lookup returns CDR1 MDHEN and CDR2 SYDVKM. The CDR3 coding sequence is TGTGCCAGCAGTTTACCCGGGACAAGCGAAGCTTTCTTT. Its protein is CASSLPGTSEAFF.

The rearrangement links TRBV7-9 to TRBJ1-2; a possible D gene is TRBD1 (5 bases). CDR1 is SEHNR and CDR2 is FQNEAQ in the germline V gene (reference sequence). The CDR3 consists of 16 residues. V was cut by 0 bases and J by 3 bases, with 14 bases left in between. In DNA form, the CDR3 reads TGTGCCAGCAGCTTAGCGATGGGCAGGGCGGACTATGGCTACACCTTC. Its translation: CASSLAMGRADYGYTF.

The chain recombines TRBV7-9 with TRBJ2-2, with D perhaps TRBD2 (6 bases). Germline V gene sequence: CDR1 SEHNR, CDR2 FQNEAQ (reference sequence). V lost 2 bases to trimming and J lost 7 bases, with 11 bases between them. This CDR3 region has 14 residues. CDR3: CASSLTGDHGELFF. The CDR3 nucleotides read TGTGCCAGCAGCTTAACGGGGGACCACGGGGAGCTGTTTTTT.

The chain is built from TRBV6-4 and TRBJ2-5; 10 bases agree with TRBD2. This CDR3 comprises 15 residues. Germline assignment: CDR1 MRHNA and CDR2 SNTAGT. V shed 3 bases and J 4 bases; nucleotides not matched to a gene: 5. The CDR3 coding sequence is TGTGCCAGCAGTGAATTTAGCGGGGGGCCAGAGACCCAGTACTTC. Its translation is CASSEFSGGPETQYF.

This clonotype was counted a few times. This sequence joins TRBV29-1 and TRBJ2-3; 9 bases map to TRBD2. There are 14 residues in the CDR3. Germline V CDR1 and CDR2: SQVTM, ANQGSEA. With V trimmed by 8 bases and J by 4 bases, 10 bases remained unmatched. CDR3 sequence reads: CSIGLAGFSDTQYF. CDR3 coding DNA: TGCAGCATCGGTCTAGCGGGATTTTCAGATACGCAGTATTTT.

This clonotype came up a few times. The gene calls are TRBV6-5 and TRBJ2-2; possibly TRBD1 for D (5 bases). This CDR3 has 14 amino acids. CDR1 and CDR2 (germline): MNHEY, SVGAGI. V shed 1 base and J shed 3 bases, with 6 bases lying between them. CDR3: CASSYFRDTGELFF. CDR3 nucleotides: TGTGCCAGCAGTTACTTCAGGGACACCGGGGAGCTGTTTTTT.

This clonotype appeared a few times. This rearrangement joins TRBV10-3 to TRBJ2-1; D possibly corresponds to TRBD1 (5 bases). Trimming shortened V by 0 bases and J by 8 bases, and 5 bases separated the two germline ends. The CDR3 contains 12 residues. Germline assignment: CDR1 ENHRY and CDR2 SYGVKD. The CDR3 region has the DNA TGTGCCATCAGTGAGTCAGGGGATGAGCAGTTCTTC. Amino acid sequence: CAISESGDEQFF.

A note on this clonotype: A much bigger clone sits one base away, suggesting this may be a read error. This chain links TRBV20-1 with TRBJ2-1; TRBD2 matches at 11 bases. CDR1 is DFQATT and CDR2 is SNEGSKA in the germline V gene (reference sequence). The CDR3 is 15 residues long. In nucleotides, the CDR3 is TGCAGTGCTAGAGACCGACTAGCGGGGTACAATGAGCAGTCCTTC. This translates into CSARDRLAGYNEQSF.

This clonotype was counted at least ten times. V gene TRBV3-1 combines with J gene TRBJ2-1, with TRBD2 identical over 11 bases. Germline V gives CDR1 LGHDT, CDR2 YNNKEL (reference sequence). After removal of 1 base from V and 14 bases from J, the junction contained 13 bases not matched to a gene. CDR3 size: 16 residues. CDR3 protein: CASSQAPRVAGGPEFF. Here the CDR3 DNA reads TGTGCCAGCAGCCAAGCCCCGCGGGTAGCGGGAGGGCCGGAGTTCTTC.

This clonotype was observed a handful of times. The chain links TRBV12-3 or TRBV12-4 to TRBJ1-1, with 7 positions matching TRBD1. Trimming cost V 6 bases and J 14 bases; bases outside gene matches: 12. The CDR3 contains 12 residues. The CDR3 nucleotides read TGTGCCAGCAGCCCTCACCGACAGGGCGGCTTCTTT. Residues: CASSPHRQGGFF.

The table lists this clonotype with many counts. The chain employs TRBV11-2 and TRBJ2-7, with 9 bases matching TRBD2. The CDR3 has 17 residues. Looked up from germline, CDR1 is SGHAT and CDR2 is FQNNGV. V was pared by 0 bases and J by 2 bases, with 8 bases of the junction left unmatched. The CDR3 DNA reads TGTGCCAGCAGCTTAGATCTTGTTAGCGGGGGAACCTACGAGCAGTACTTC. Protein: CASSLDLVSGGTYEQYF.